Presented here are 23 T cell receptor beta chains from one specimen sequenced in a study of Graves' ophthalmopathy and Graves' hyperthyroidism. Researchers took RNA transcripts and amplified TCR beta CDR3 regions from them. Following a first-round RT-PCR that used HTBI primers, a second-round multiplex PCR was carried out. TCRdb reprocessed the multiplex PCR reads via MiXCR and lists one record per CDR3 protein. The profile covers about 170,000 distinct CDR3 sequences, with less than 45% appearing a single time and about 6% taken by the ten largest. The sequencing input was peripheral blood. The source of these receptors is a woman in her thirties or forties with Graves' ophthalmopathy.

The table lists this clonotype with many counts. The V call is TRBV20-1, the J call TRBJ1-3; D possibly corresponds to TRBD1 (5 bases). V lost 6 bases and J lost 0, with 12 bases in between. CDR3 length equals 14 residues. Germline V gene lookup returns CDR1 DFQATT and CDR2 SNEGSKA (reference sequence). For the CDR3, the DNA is TGCAGTGCCAGGGATCCGAGCTCTGGAAACACCATATATTTT. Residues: CSARDPSSGNTIYF.

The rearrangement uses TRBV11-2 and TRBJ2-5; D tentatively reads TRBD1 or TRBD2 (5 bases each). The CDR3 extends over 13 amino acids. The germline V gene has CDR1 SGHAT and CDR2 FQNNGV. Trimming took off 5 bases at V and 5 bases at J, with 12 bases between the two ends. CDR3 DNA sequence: TGTGCCAGCAGCCGAGGGGCGGCGGAGACCCAGTACTTC. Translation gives CASSRGAAETQYF.

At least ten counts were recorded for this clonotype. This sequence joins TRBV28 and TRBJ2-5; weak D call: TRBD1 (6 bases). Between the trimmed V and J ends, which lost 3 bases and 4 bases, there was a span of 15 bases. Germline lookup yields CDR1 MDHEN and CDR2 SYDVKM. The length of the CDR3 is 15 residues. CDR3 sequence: CASSFLAGAGETQYF. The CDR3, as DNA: TGTGCCAGCAGTTTTCTGGCAGGGGCTGGAGAGACCCAGTACTTC.

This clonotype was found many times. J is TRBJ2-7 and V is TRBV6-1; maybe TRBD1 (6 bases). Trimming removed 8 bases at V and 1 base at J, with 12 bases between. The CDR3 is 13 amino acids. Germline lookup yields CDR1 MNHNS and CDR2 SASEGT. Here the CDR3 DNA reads TGTGCCAGCTCCGACAGGCTGTCCTACGAGCAGTACTTC. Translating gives CASSDRLSYEQYF.

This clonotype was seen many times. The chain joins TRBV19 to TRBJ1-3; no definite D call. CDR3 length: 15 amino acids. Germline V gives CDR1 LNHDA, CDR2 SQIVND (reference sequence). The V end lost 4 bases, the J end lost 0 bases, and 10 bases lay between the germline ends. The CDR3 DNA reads TGTGCCAGTAGTACCTTCACTGTCTCTGGAAACACCATATATTTT. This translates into CASSTFTVSGNTIYF. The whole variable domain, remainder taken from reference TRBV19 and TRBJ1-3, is DGGITQSPKYLFRKEGQNVTLSCEQNLNHDAMYWYRQDPGQGLRLIYYSQIVNDFQKGDIAEGYSVSREKKESFPLTVTSAQKNPTAFYLCASSTFTVSGNTIYFGEGSWLTVV.

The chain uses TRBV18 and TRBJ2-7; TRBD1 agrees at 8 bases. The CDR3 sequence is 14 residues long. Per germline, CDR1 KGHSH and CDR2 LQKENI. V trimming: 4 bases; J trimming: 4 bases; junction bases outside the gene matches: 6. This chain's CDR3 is CASSQGRGQYEQYF. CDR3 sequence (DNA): TGTGCCAGCTCACAGGGCAGGGGGCAATACGAGCAGTACTTC.

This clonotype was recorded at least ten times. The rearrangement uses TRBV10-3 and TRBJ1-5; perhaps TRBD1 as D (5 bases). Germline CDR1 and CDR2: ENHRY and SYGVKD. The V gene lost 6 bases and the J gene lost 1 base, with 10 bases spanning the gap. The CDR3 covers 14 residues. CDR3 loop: CAIRGELSNQPQHF. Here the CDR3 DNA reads TGTGCCATCAGGGGGGAATTGAGCAATCAGCCCCAGCATTTT.

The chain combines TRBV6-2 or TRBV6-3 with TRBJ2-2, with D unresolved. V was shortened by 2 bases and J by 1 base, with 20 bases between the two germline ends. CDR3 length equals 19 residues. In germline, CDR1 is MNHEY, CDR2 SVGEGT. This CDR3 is CASSYPKLSPALNTGELFF. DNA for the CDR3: TGTGCCAGCAGTTACCCCAAGTTAAGTCCAGCTCTGAACACCGGGGAGCTGTTTTTT.

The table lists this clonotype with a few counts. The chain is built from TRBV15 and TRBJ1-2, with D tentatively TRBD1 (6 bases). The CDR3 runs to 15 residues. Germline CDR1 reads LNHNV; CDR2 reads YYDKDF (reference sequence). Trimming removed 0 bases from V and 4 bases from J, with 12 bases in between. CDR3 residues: CATSRDHGQSYGYTF. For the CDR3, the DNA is TGTGCCACCAGCAGAGATCACGGACAGAGCTATGGCTACACCTTC.

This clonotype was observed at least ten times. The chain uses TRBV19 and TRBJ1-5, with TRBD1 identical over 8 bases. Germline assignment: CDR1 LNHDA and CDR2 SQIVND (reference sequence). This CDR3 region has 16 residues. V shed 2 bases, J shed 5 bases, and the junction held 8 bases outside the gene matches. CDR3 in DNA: TGTGCCAGTAGTATATCTCAGGGGGCTCAGGATCAGCCCCAGCATTTT. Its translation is CASSISQGAQDQPQHF.

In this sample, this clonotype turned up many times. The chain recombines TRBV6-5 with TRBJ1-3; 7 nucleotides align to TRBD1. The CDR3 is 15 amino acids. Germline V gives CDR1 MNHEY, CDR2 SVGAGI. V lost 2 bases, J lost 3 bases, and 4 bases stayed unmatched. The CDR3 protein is CASSYNRGFGNTIYF. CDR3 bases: TGTGCCAGCAGTTACAACAGGGGTTTTGGAAACACCATATATTTT.

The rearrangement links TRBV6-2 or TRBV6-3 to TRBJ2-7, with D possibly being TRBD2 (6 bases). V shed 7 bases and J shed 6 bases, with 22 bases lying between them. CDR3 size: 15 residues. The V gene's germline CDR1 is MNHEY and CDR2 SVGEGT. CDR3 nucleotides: TGTGCCAGCACCCTCAGCGGAGCGGGCTTTAGCGAGCAGTACTTC. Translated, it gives CASTLSGAGFSEQYF.

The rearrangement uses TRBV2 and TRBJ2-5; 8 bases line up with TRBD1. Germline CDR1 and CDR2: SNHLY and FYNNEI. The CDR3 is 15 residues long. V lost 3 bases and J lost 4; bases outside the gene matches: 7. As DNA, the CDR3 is TGTGCCAGCAGTGATGGGGACAGGAGTTCAGAGACCCAGTACTTC. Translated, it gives CASSDGDRSSETQYF.

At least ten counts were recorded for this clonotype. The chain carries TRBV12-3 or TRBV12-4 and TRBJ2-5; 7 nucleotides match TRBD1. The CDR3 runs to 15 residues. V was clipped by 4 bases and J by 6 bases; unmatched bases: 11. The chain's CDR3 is CASSWTGSSFKTQYF. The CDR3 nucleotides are TGTGCCAGCAGTTGGACAGGAAGTAGTTTTAAGACCCAGTACTTC.

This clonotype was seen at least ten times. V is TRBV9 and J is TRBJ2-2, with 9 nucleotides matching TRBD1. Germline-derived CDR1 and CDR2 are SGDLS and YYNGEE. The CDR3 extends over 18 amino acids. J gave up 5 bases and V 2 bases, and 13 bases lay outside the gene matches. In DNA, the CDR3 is TGTGCCAGCAGCGTCGTATCGGCGGGACAGGGCGGTACCGGGGAGCTGTTTTTT. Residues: CASSVVSAGQGGTGELFF.

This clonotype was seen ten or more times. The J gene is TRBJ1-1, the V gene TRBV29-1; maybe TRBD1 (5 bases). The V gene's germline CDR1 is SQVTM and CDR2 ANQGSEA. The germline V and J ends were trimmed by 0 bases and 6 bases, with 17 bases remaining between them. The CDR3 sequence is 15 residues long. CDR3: CSVEDGRRASSEAFF. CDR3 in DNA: TGCAGCGTTGAAGATGGTCGCAGGGCAAGTTCTGAAGCTTTCTTT. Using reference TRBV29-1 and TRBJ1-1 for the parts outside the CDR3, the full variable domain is SAVISQKPSRDICQRGTSLTIQCQVDSQVTMMFWYRQQPGQSLTLIATANQGSEATYESGFVIDKFPISRPNLTFSTLTVSNMSPEDSSIYLCSVEDGRRASSEAFFGQGTRLTVV.

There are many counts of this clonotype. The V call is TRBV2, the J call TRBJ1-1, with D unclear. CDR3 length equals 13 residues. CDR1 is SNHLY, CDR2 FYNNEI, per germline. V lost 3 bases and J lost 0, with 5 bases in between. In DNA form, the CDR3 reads TGTGCCAGCAGTGACACGATGAACACTGAAGCTTTCTTT. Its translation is CASSDTMNTEAFF.

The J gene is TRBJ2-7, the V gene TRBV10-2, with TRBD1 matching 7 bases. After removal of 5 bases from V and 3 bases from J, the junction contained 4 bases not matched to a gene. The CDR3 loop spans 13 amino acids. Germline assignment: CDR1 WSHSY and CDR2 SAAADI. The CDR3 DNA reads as TGCGCCAGCAGTACTGGACAGGTCTACGAGCAGTACTTC. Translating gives CASSTGQVYEQYF.

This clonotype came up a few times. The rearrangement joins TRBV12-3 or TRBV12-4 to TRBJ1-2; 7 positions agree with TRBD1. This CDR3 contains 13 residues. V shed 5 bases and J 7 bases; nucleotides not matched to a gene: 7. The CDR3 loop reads CASSHTGAGGYTF. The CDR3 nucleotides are TGTGCCAGCAGTCATACAGGGGCAGGTGGCTACACCTTC.

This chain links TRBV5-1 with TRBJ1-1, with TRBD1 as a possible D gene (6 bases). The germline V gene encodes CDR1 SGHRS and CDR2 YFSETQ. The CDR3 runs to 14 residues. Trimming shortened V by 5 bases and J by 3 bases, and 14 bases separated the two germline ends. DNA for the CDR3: TGCGCCAGCAGTTCGGGTTGGGGGCACACTGAAGCTTTCTTT. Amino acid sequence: CASSSGWGHTEAFF.

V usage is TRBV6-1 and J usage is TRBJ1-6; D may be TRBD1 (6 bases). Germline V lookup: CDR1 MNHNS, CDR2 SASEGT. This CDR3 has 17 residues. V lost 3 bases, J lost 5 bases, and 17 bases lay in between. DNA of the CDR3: TGTGCCAGCAGTGACCGGGACACCCGACTTAATAATTCACCCCTCCACTTT. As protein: CASSDRDTRLNNSPLHF.

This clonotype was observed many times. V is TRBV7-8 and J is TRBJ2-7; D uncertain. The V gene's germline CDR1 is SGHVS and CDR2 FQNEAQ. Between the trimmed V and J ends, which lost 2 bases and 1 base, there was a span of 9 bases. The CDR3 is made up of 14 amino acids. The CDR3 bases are TGTGCCAGCAGCTTACCCGGGCCATCCTACGAGCAGTACTTC. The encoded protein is CASSLPGPSYEQYF. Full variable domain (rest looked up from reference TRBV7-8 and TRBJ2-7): GAGVSQSPRYKVAKRGQDVALRCDPISGHVSLFWYQQALGQGPEFLTYFQNEAQLDKSGLPSDRFFAERPEGSVSTLKIQRTQQEDSAVYLCASSLPGPSYEQYFGPGTRLTVT.

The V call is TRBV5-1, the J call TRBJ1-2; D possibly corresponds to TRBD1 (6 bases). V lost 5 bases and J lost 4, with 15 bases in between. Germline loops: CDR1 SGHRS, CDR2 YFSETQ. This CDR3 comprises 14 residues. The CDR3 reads CASRQEGGGYGYTF. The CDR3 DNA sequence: TGCGCCAGCAGACAAGAGGGGGGTGGCTATGGCTACACCTTC. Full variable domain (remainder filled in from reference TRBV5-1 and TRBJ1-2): KAGVTQTPRYLIKTRGQQVTLSCSPISGHRSVSWYQQTPGQGLQFLFEYFSETQRNKGNFPGRFSGRQFSNSRSEMNVSTLELGDSALYLCASRQEGGGYGYTFGSGTRLTVV.